This is a list of T cell receptor beta chains from one sample in a study of lymphopenia after photon versus proton radiotherapy. TCRdb keeps only in-frame clones here, not all; method: immunoSEQ multiplex PCR. The sample lists 15,000 to 20,000 clones; roughly four fifths were seen once. Sequencing used peripheral blood, obtained from a patient treated with photon-based radiotherapy. These receptors were collected from a woman aged 50 to 60 with pancreatic cancer. The CDR3 runs from the conserved cysteine through the conserved F or W. D genes are given only for firm matches. Some rows have no size entry. The others give once, few or many, or a class for an expanded clone.

>TRBD2|TRBV7-2|TRBJ2-1|NA|14
CASSAGLAANEQFF
TGTGCCAGCTCCGCGGGACTAGCGGCCAATGAGCAGTTCTTC
>TRBD2|TRBV13|TRBJ2-1|NA|15
CASSLGTSGYNEQFF
TGTGCCAGCAGCTTAGGGACTAGCGGGTACAATGAGCAGTTCTTC
>NA|TRBV5-1|TRBJ1-1|NA|16
CASSSGASGARGEAFF
TGCGCCAGCAGCTCCGGGGCTTCGGGGGCGCGAGGTGAAGCTTTCTTT
>NA|TRBV7-2|TRBJ1-1|NA|16
CASSLRRRVLNTEAFF
TGTGCCAGCAGCTTAAGGCGGAGAGTCCTGAACACTGAAGCTTTCTTT
>NA|TRBV2|TRBJ2-1|NA|13
CASSDFSYNEQFF
TGTGCCAGCAGTGACTTCTCCTACAATGAGCAGTTCTTC
>NA|TRBV9|TRBJ1-2|NA|14
CASSVAVQGGGYTF
TGTGCCAGCAGCGTAGCTGTACAGGGAGGCGGCTACACCTTC
>NA|TRBV9|TRBJ2-2|NA|14
CASSFRAGNGELFF
TGTGCCAGCAGCTTCCGGGCGGGGAACGGGGAGCTGTTTTTT
>NA|TRBV5-1|TRBJ1-3|NA|15
CASSLAVGAGNTIYF
TGCGCCAGCAGCTTGGCCGTCGGAGCTGGAAACACCATATATTTT
>NA|TRBV9|TRBJ2-5|NA|15
CASSTQGGPEETQYF
TGTGCCAGCAGCACCCAAGGGGGGCCTGAAGAGACCCAGTACTTC
>NA|TRBV27|TRBJ2-7|few|14
CASSLTGGVNEQYF
TGTGCCAGCAGTTTAACAGGGGGGGTCAACGAGCAGTACTTC
>TRBD2|TRBV7-9|TRBJ2-7|once|16
CASSLIMTGGSYEQYF
TGTGCCAGCAGCTTAATCATGACGGGAGGGTCCTACGAGCAGTACTTC
>TRBD2|TRBV9|TRBJ2-5|NA|19
CASSVANRGMDSPGGTQYF
TGTGCCAGCAGCGTAGCTAATCGCGGGATGGACTCACCGGGGGGGACCCAGTACTTC
>NA|TRBV29-1|TRBJ1-1|NA|15
CSPGGLEGKNTEAFF
TGCAGCCCAGGTGGATTAGAAGGGAAGAACACTGAAGCTTTCTTT
>NA|TRBV11-3|TRBJ2-1|NA|15
CASSLGASSYNEQFF
TGTGCCAGCAGCTTAGGGGCTAGCTCCTACAATGAGCAGTTCTTC
>TRBD1|TRBV6-1|TRBJ2-2|few|15
CASSEGQGYTGELFF
TGTGCCAGCAGTGAGGGACAGGGATACACCGGGGAGCTGTTTTTT
>TRBD2|TRBV4-3|TRBJ2-1|NA|17
CASSQGLLAGGDNEQFF
TGCGCCAGCAGCCAAGGATTACTAGCGGGAGGGGACAATGAGCAGTTCTTC
>TRBD2|TRBV7-3|TRBJ2-7|NA|15
CASSQSGGSAYEQYF
TGTGCCAGCAGCCAAAGCGGGGGCTCAGCCTACGAGCAGTACTTC
>NA|TRBV5-1|TRBJ2-3|NA|16
CASSLSLTGNTDTQYF
TGCGCCAGCAGCTTGAGCTTGACGGGAAACACAGATACGCAGTATTTT
>NA|TRBV11-3|TRBJ2-5|NA|15
CASSLGPGPQETQYF
TGTGCCAGCAGCTTAGGGCCCGGGCCCCAAGAGACCCAGTACTTC
>NA|TRBV9|TRBJ2-7|NA|15
CASSPFDSGFGEQYF
TGTGCCAGCAGCCCTTTCGACAGTGGTTTCGGCGAGCAGTACTTC
>NA|TRBV9|TRBJ1-1|NA|13
CASSVVEGAEAFF
TGTGCCAGCAGCGTAGTCGAGGGAGCTGAAGCTTTCTTT
>NA|TRBV7-9|TRBJ2-1|NA|15
CASSFGGTMFDEQFF
TGTGCCAGCAGCTTTGGGGGGACCATGTTCGATGAGCAGTTCTTC
>NA|TRBV5-4|TRBJ2-7|NA|13
CASIPEDSYEQYF
TGTGCCAGCATCCCGGAGGACTCCTACGAGCAGTACTTC
>TRBD2|TRBV18|TRBJ2-3|once|17
CASSPGLAGEYADTQYF
TGTGCCAGCTCACCGGGACTAGCGGGAGAATACGCAGATACGCAGTATTTT
>NA|TRBV21-1|TRBJ1-2|NA|17
CASSKGPGPNLNYGYTF
TGTGCCAGCAGCAAAGGCCCGGGACCTAATTTAAACTATGGCTACACCTTC
>TRBD2|TRBV15|TRBJ2-7|NA|18
CATSRDDRTSGAPYEQYF
TGTGCCACCAGCAGAGATGACAGGACTAGCGGAGCCCCCTACGAGCAGTACTTC
>NA|TRBV6-1|TRBJ1-1|NA|12
CASSREITEAFF
TGTGCCAGCAGTAGGGAAATCACTGAAGCTTTCTTT
>NA|TRBV5-1|TRBJ2-7|NA|16
CASSFFGAPSSYEQYF
TGCGCCAGCAGCTTCTTTGGGGCGCCGAGCTCCTACGAGCAGTACTTC
>TRBD2|TRBV4-3|TRBJ2-7|NA|15
CASSRDSGGAYEQYF
TGCGCCAGCAGCCGGGACTCCGGGGGGGCCTACGAGCAGTACTTC
>TRBD1|TRBV30|TRBJ1-4|NA|13
CAWNPGTGEKLFF
TGTGCCTGGAATCCCGGGACAGGGGAAAAACTGTTTTTT
>NA|TRBV7-2|TRBJ2-1|NA|11
CASSLVNEQFF
TGTGCCAGCAGCTTAGTGAATGAGCAGTTCTTC
>NA|TRBV5-1|TRBJ2-3|NA|15
CASSLYRRASDTQYF
TGCGCCAGCAGCTTGTACAGGAGGGCCTCAGATACGCAGTATTTT
>NA|TRBV19|TRBJ2-2|NA|16
CASTVATGDYTGELFF
TGTGCCAGTACGGTGGCGACCGGAGATTACACCGGGGAGCTGTTTTTT
>TRBD2|TRBV19|TRBJ2-1|NA|15
CASSILAGGPNEQFF
TGTGCCAGTAGTATTCTAGCGGGAGGACCCAATGAGCAGTTCTTC
>NA|TRBV28|TRBJ2-7|once|11
CATRGTPEQYF
TGTGCCACACGGGGAACCCCCGAGCAGTACTTC
>NA|TRBV27|TRBJ1-2|NA|14
CASSLSLANYGYTF
TGTGCCAGCAGTTTATCGTTAGCTAACTATGGCTACACCTTC
>NA|TRBV18|TRBJ1-1|once|14
CASSPQGGNTEAFF
TGTGCCAGCTCTCCCCAGGGTGGGAACACTGAAGCTTTCTTT
>TRBD2|TRBV11-2|TRBJ2-3|few|16
CASSLSGRAEVDTQYF
TGTGCCAGCAGCTTAAGCGGGAGGGCCGAGGTAGATACGCAGTATTTT
>TRBD2|TRBV2|TRBJ2-7|NA|14
CASSHGLVSTEQYF
TGTGCCAGCAGTCACGGACTAGTCTCTACCGAGCAGTACTTC
>NA|TRBV29-1|TRBJ1-3|once|13
CSVESASTRTIYF
TGCAGCGTTGAATCTGCCAGCACCCGCACCATATATTTT